Following are 6 T cell receptor beta chains from one sample sequenced in a study of T cells after yellow fever vaccination. TCRdb called the 5' RACE reads again in MiXCR, with one record for every CDR3 protein. The sample records 150,000 to 200,000 distinct CDR3 sequences, about a tenth being singletons. Specimen: CD8+ T cells sorted from PBMCs, collected 45 days after the yellow fever booster vaccination. These receptors all come from a man aged 18 to 35 who received the YFV17D yellow fever vaccine.

This rearrangement joins TRBV12-3 or TRBV12-4 to TRBJ1-3; D is undetermined. This CDR3 spans 15 amino acids. V lost 10 bases to trimming and J lost 0 bases, with 16 bases between them. The chain's CDR3 is CATSGRTYSGNTIYF. The DNA of the CDR3 is TGTGCCACCTCCGGTCGAACCTACTCTGGAAACACCATATATTTT.

This clonotype was found many times. The CDR3 spells CASGDPLGYEQYF. The CDR3 nucleotides are TGTGCCAGCGGCGACCCTCTAGGATACGAGCAGTACTTC. This sequence joins TRBV7-9 and TRBJ2-7; D is unclear. This CDR3 has 13 residues. Germline CDR1 SEHNR, CDR2 FQNEAQ (reference sequence). The V end was cut by 8 bases, the J end by 4 bases, with 15 bases between.

This clonotype has more than one count but fewer than ten. J is TRBJ2-5 and V is TRBV7-2; a possible D gene is TRBD1 (5 bases). Germline V gene lookup returns CDR1 SGHTA and CDR2 FQGNSA. The CDR3 covers 15 residues. V lost 5 bases, J lost 4 bases, and 17 bases lay in between. The CDR3 loop reads CASSQGRVGRETQYF. The CDR3 coding sequence is TGTGCCAGCAGCCAGGGCCGGGTCGGCCGAGAGACCCAGTACTTC.

This chain connects TRBV12-5 to TRBJ2-7; a possible D gene is TRBD2 (6 bases). Deletions cut 5 bases from V and 2 bases from J, with 16 bases between. Looked up from germline, CDR1 is LGHNT and CDR2 is FRNRAP. The CDR3 has 15 amino acids. The CDR3 protein is CASGLGGAPPYEQYF. The CDR3 bases are TGTGCTAGTGGTCTTGGAGGGGCCCCCCCCTACGAGCAGTACTTC.

V and J are TRBV6-6 and TRBJ1-6; a possible D gene is TRBD1 (5 bases). Germline V gene data show CDR1 as MNHNY and CDR2 as SVGAGI (reference sequence). Trimming pared 6 bases from V and 0 bases from J, leaving 12 bases between. The CDR3 is 16 residues long. The CDR3 protein is CASRRRGSSYNSPLHF. In nucleotides, the CDR3 is TGTGCCAGCAGGCGTCGGGGCAGCTCCTATAATTCACCCCTCCACTTT.

This clonotype came up a few times. The gene calls are TRBV29-1 and TRBJ1-1; the D gene is possibly TRBD1 (5 bases). Germline V gives CDR1 SQVTM, CDR2 ANQGSEA. CDR3 length: 8 amino acids. Trimming shortened V by 6 bases and J by 10 bases, and 6 bases separated the two germline ends. CDR3 sequence reads: CSVTGAFF. In nucleotides, the CDR3 is TGCAGCGTCACAGGAGCTTTCTTT.